Presented here are 2 T cell receptor beta chains from one specimen sequenced in a study of T cell repertoires in cytomegalovirus infection. TCRdb analysed the reads with MiXCR anew, one entry per CDR3 protein. The data show about 570,000 distinct CDR3 sequences, about 39% seen once. No antigen has been identified for these receptors. Sequenced here: cultured PBMCs, sampled from culture after CMV antigen stimulation. These receptors were taken from a human donor in good health (CMV status not recorded). Some clones in this sample may be carry-over from other donors' samples.

This chain uses TRBV7-8 with TRBJ1-5; D unclear. V lost 5 bases and J lost 1, with 15 bases in between. CDR1 SGHVS and CDR2 FQNEAQ come from the germline V gene. The CDR3 sequence is 16 residues long. The CDR3 nucleotides are TGTGCCAGCAGCAGAGAGGGAGACCAAAGCAATCAGCCCCAGCATTTT. Its translation is CASSREGDQSNQPQHF.

This rearrangement joins TRBV27 to TRBJ1-5; TRBD1 matches 7 bases. Losses at the gene ends were 5 bases for V and 5 bases for J; bases not matched to a gene: 6. The CDR3 totals 14 residues. From germline, CDR1 is MNHEY and CDR2 SMNVEV (reference sequence). The CDR3 region has the DNA TGTGCCAGCAGTCCTGACAGGGCGCATCAGCCCCAGCATTTT. It encodes CASSPDRAHQPQHF.